The sample holds a few counts of the clone carrying this T cell receptor (beta chain). This sample is part of a study of control samples from healthy donors and cancer patients. The table came from immunoSEQ multiplex PCR; TCRdb's copy has only in-frame clones and leaves some out. The sample yields 130,000 or so clones, around 87% seen once. The receptor comes from a man aged 25 to 45 in good health. Sequenced input: blood.

The DNA of the CDR3 is TGTGCCACCAGTGATTTGACCCTTGGAAGCACCGGGGAGCTGTTTTTT. As protein: CATSDLTLGSTGELFF. The chain has TRBV24-1 and TRBJ2-2, with D hard to call. CDR3 size: 16 residues. The V end was cut by 0 bases, the J end by 4 bases, with 11 bases between. Germline CDR1 KGHDR, CDR2 SFDVKD.